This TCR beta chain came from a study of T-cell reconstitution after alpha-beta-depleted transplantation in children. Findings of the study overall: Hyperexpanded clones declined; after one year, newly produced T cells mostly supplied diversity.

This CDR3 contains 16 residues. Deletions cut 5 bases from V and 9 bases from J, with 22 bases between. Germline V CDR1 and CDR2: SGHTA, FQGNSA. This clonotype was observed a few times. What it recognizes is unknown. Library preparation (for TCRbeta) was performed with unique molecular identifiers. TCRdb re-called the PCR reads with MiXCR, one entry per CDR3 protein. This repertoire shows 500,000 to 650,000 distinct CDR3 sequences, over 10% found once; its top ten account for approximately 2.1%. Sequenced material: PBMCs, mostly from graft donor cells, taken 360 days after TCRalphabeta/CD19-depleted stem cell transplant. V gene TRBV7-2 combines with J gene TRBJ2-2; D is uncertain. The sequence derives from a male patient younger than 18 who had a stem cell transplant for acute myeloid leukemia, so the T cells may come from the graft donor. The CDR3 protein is CASSRALQRIYRELFF. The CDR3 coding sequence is TGTGCCAGCAGCCGAGCCTTACAGAGAATCTACCGGGAGCTGTTTTTT.